In this sample, the clone carrying this T cell receptor (beta chain) turned up a few times. As yet, its antigen is unknown. The sample originates from a study of regulatory T cells in long-lasting Graves disease. The wider study: The term persistent Graves' disease signified upward of 5 years on antithyroid drugs with positive TSH receptor antibodies.

V was cut by 4 bases and J by 2 bases, with 12 bases left in between. Germline V gene lookup returns CDR1 MNHNS and CDR2 SASEGT. The CDR3 is 14 residues long. Notes on the study in general: Results may be inaccurate due to the small sample size. The work looked only at peripheral blood and did not look at thyroid tissue. Patients with persistent disease showed a bias toward TRBV28, TRBJ1-2 and TRBJ2-5.

Through Arm-PCR of CDR3 regions and iRepertoire HTBI primers, TCR beta libraries were built. TCRdb recomputed calls from the multiplex PCR reads with MiXCR, one row per CDR3 protein. Here the sample spans a few hundred thousand distinct CDR3 sequences, around 20% being singletons. The sample's time point: persistent/refractory GD, antithyroid drugs over 5 years with positive TRAb. Researchers made the TCR library from RNA that was extracted from PBMCs. This clonotype was obtained from a female donor with Graves disease. Sequences were derived from peripheral blood mononuclear cells (PBMCs), sampled when the disease was refractory, from a patient treated with antithyroid drugs. The chain links TRBV6-1 to TRBJ2-7; perhaps TRBD1 as D (6 bases). The CDR3 protein is CASSVDDRTYEQYF. The CDR3 DNA reads TGTGCCAGCAGTGTCGATGACAGGACCTACGAGCAGTACTTC.